This TCR beta chain was sequenced during a study of blood T cells in healthy people across ages. As for the study in general: Capturing about one barcoded beta molecule per two T cells was achieved by template switching.

This clonotype came up a few times. V lost 3 bases to trimming and J lost 7 bases, with 19 bases between them. The germline CDR1 and CDR2 sequences are SNHLY and FYNNEI. CDR3 length equals 17 residues. Through a sample-barcoded 5' primer and a J-beta primer mix, a second PCR was run for 7 to 11 cycles. Template switching added a 12-random-nucleotide identifier to every cDNA molecule. TCRdb re-derived calls from the 5' RACE reads in MiXCR, one entry per CDR3 protein. The top ten hold approximately 7.9% of the sample, which has roughly 1,500,000 distinct CDR3 sequences, 42% seen once. J is TRBJ1-6 and V is TRBV2; tentative D call: TRBD1 (6 bases). The sample consisted of blood. The receptor comes from a woman younger than 35 in good health. The CDR3 is CASSDEGEGYGNSPLHF. The CDR3 bases are TGTGCCAGCAGTGATGAGGGGGAGGGGTACGGCAATTCACCCCTCCACTTT.